Given below is one T cell receptor beta chain in context. The antigen remains unidentified. The sample belongs to a study of vaccination and CD4 T cells after COVID-19. Study-wide context: Six men and four women formed the convalescents, two being Hispanic. Cells were stimulated with overlapping spike peptides from SARS-CoV-2, HCoV-NL63, HCoV-OC43 and HCoV-229E. Study findings and constraints: Median numbers of SARS-CoV-2-reactive clonotypes increased from around 19 to 38 (not a significant change).

The CDR3 has 15 residues. Looked up from germline, CDR1 is SGHAT and CDR2 is FQNNGV. Germline trimming cut 6 bases from V and 7 bases from J; bases unmatched to any gene: 9. Documented treatment: approximately nine-day PBMC culture with coronavirus spike peptide pools or control peptides (ViraFEST assay). The study sequenced cultured CD4+ T cell DNA using the Oncomine TCR Beta short-read assay. TCRdb reprocessed the PCR reads with MiXCR, giving one entry per CDR3 protein. The top ten hold roughly 9% of the sample, which has approximately 13,000 distinct CDR3 sequences, 52% seen once. J is TRBJ1-2 and V is TRBV11-2; TRBD1 matches 12 bases. The origin of this receptor is a human donor who had recovered from COVID-19. Sample: CD4+ T cells from blood, cultured in vitro. The CDR3 nucleotides read TGTGCCAGCAGGGCGCCGGGACAGGGGGCAGGTGGCTACACCTTC. It yields the protein CASRAPGQGAGGYTF.